Only a few counts were recorded for the clone carrying this T cell receptor beta chain. Its cognate antigen is unknown. This entry is derived from a study of cytomegalovirus exposure and HLA in healthy donors. CDR1 and CDR2 (germline): SGHVS, FQNEAQ. This CDR3 spans 15 amino acids. V was clipped by 5 bases and J by 5 bases; unmatched bases: 10. The study, taken as a whole, reports: The authors assumed roughly uniform sequencing depth across donors for presence/absence analyses. TRBV6-2, TRBV6-3 and other indistinguishable V segments were excluded.

The study ran its PCR with 60 Vbeta and 13 Jbeta primers. Sequencing was performed with immunoSEQ multiplex PCR; in TCRdb, only in-frame clones are kept and a portion is missing. The sample lists approximately 120,000 clones; just under 70% were seen once. The sequence came from a woman aged 65 to 85 in good health and CMV-seropositive. The chain has TRBV7-8 and TRBJ2-7; TRBD2 aligns across 9 bases. Sequences were obtained from PBMCs. The CDR3 DNA sequence: TGTGCCAGCAGCCACCGCCGGGCTAGCGGGGACGAGCAGTACTTC. The encoded protein is CASSHRRASGDEQYF. The full variable domain, completed using reference TRBV7-8 and TRBJ2-7, is GAGVSQSPRYKVAKRGQDVALRCDPISGHVSLFWYQQALGQGPEFLTYFQNEAQLDKSGLPSDRFFAERPEGSVSTLKIQRTQQEDSAVYLCASSHRRASGDEQYFGPGTRLTVT.